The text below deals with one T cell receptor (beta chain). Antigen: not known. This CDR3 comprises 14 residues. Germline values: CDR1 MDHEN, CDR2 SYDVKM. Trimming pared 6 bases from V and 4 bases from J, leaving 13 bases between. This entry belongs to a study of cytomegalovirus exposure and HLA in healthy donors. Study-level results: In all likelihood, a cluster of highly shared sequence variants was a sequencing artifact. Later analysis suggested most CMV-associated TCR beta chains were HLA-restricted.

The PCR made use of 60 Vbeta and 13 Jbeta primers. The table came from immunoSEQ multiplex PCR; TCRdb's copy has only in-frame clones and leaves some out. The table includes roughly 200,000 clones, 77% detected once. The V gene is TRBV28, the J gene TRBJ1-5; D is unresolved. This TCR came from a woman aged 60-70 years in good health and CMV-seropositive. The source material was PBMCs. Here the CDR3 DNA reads TGTGCCAGCAGGCCCCTTGGAGGGAATCAGCCCCAGCATTTT. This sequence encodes CASRPLGGNQPQHF.